This TCR beta chain was observed in a study of T cell responses to AZD1222 COVID-19 vaccine. Study-wide results and limits: At baseline, just 5 or 6 AZD1222 recipients tested seropositive.

Generated by immunoSEQ multiplex PCR, the TCRdb table keeps only in-frame clones and is missing some. This sample has 80,000 to 95,000 clones, with more than 75% found just once. A note on this clone: The antigen is undetermined.

Trimming removed 1 base from V and 6 bases from J; junction bases left unmatched: 5. The CDR3 length is 14 residues. Per the germline V gene, CDR1 is LGHDT and CDR2 is YNNKEL (reference sequence). The chain has TRBV3-1 (or the pseudogene TRBV3-2) and TRBJ2-7; 8 bases are a match to TRBD2. This specimen consisted of peripheral blood, obtained on day 0 of MenACWY control vaccination. This clonotype originated in an adult in good health. CDR3 sequence (DNA): TGTGCCAGCAGCCAAGGGACTAGCCTCAGCGAGCAGTACTTC. Translated, it gives CASSQGTSLSEQYF.